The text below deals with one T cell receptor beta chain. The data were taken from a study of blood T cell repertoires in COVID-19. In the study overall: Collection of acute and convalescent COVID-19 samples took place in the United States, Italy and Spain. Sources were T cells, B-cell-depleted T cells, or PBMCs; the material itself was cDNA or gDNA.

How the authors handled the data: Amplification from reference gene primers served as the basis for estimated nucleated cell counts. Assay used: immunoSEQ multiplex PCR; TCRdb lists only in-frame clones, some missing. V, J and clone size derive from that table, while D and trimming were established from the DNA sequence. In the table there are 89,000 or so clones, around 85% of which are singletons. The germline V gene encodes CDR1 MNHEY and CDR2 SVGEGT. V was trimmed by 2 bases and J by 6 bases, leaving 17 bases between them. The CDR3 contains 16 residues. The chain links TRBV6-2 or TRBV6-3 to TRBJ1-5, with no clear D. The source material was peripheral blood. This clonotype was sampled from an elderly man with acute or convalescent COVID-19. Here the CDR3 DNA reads TGTGCCAGCAGTTACCCCCCAACCCCCGGTGCTCAGCCCCAGCATTTT. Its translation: CASSYPPTPGAQPQHF.